This is a list of T cell receptor beta chains from one sample in a study of cytomegalovirus exposure and HLA in healthy donors. This table comes from immunoSEQ multiplex PCR, and its TCRdb copy is limited to in-frame clones, with some not included. The table includes about 130,000 clones, around 67% detected once. Sequencing was carried out using PBMCs. The receptors here all came from a man aged 55 to 70 in good health and CMV-seropositive. Both conserved end residues are part of each CDR3. The D gene is left open where the match is weak. The size field is filled for only some rows; it gives once, few, many or a size class.

TRBV7-9	few	TRBD1	TRBJ2-6	CASSFGDRGRGANVLTF	TGTGCCAGCAGCTTTGGGGACAGGGGGCGTGGGGCCAACGTCCTGACTTTC
TRBV11-2	few	TRBD1	TRBJ1-1	CASSLDRVNTEAFF	TGTGCCAGCAGCCTCGACAGGGTGAACACTGAAGCTTTCTTT
TRBV6-5	few	NA	TRBJ2-7	CASRPTETYEQYF	TGTGCCAGCAGGCCAACAGAGACCTACGAGCAGTACTTC
TRBV7-8	NA	TRBD2	TRBJ2-3	CASTPRTSGGTDTQYF	TGTGCCAGCACCCCACGGACTAGCGGAGGCACAGATACGCAGTATTTT
TRBV6-8	NA	TRBD2	TRBJ2-2	CASRGLAGGNTGELFF	TGTGCCAGCAGGGGACTAGCGGGGGGTAACACCGGGGAGCTGTTTTTT
TRBV5-1	NA	NA	TRBJ2-2	CASSWTANTGELFF	TGCGCCAGCAGTTGGACAGCTAACACCGGGGAGCTGTTTTTT
TRBV28	NA	TRBD1	TRBJ1-4	CASLWRLGQGKEKLFF	TGTGCCAGCCTCTGGCGGTTAGGACAGGGGAAGGAAAAACTGTTTTTT
TRBV7-3	NA	NA	TRBJ2-3	CASSLTGGSDTQYF	TGTGCCAGCAGCTTAACGGGGGGTTCAGATACGCAGTATTTT
TRBV10-2	NA	TRBD2	TRBJ2-1	CASRLAGSPSNEQFF	TGCGCCAGTAGACTAGCGGGGAGTCCGAGCAATGAGCAGTTCTTC
TRBV5-1	NA	NA	TRBJ1-4	CASSLGQENEKLFF	TGCGCCAGCAGCTTGGGACAGGAGAATGAAAAACTGTTTTTT
TRBV9	NA	TRBD2	TRBJ2-3	CASSATSGPTDTQYF	TGTGCCAGCAGCGCGACTAGCGGGCCCACAGATACGCAGTATTTT
TRBV5-4	NA	NA	TRBJ1-3	CASSRDLTTGNTIYF	TGTGCCAGCAGCCGAGATTTAACCACCGGAAACACCATATATTTT
TRBV30	NA	NA	TRBJ1-2	CAWSAAPGGEYGYTF	TGTGCCTGGAGTGCTGCCCCCGGGGGGGAGTATGGCTACACCTTC
TRBV7-6	NA	NA	TRBJ2-7	CASSDRTTNEQYF	TGTGCCAGCAGCGACCGAACGACAAACGAGCAGTACTTC
TRBV10-3	NA	NA	TRBJ2-1	CAISVAGHEQFF	TGTGCCATCAGTGTGGCGGGACATGAGCAGTTCTTC
TRBV5-4	few	NA	TRBJ2-5	CASSNGGSSQETQYF	TGTGCCAGCTCAAATGGGGGCAGTTCCCAAGAGACCCAGTACTTC
TRBV30	NA	TRBD1	TRBJ1-5	CAWRGQQNQPQHF	TGTGCCTGGAGGGGACAGCAGAATCAGCCCCAGCATTTT
TRBV6-6	NA	NA	TRBJ2-1	CAISGSRGSYNEQFF	TGTGCTATTTCTGGTAGCAGGGGTTCCTACAATGAGCAGTTCTTC
TRBV25-1	NA	TRBD1	TRBJ1-4	CASSDPGTGGEKLFF	TGTGCCAGCAGTGATCCCGGGACAGGGGGCGAAAAACTGTTTTTT
TRBV6-5	once	TRBD1	TRBJ1-2	CASSYGGDRDGYGYTF	TGTGCCAGCAGTTACGGGGGGGACAGGGACGGATATGGCTACACCTTC
TRBV19	NA	NA	TRBJ2-7	CASSTYAGRGYEQYF	TGTGCCAGTAGTACTTACGCGGGGCGGGGATACGAGCAGTACTTC
TRBV7-3	NA	NA	TRBJ1-5	CASSLEEGAPQHF	TGTGCCAGCAGCTTAGAGGAGGGAGCGCCCCAGCATTTT
TRBV5-6	NA	TRBD2	TRBJ2-3	CASSLPRSLAGGADTQYF	TGTGCCAGCAGCCTGCCGCGATCACTAGCGGGGGGTGCAGATACGCAGTATTTT
TRBV5-8	NA	NA	TRBJ2-1	CASSWSPTGYNEQFF	TGTGCCAGCAGCTGGTCCCCCACAGGGTACAATGAGCAGTTCTTC
TRBV5-8	NA	TRBD1	TRBJ2-7	CASSLRDSHYEQYF	TGTGCCAGCAGCTTGAGGGACAGTCACTACGAGCAGTACTTC
TRBV28	NA	TRBD1	TRBJ2-6	CASRRTGTGANVLTF	TGTGCCAGCAGGCGGACAGGGACTGGGGCCAACGTCCTGACTTTC
TRBV28	NA	TRBD1	TRBJ1-6	CASSSSTGDKSPLHF	TGTGCCAGCAGTTCCTCGACAGGGGACAAGTCACCCCTCCACTTT
TRBV19	NA	NA	TRBJ2-7	CASSQRGGTYEQYF	TGTGCCAGTAGCCAACGAGGGGGAACCTACGAGCAGTACTTC
TRBV6-5	NA	NA	TRBJ2-2	CASSHRAGELFF	TGTGCCAGCAGCCACAGGGCCGGGGAGCTGTTTTTT
TRBV28	NA	TRBD1	TRBJ2-7	CASSLWQGVDEQYF	TGTGCCAGCAGTTTGTGGCAGGGGGTGGACGAGCAGTACTTC
TRBV29-1	NA	NA	TRBJ1-2	CSVLGVAGELGYTF	TGCAGCGTCCTGGGGGTGGCAGGGGAGCTTGGCTACACCTTC
TRBV6-1	few	NA	TRBJ2-3	CASSEWLAENTDTQYF	TGTGCCAGCAGTGAGTGGTTAGCGGAAAACACAGATACGCAGTATTTT
TRBV2	few	TRBD1	TRBJ1-5	CASDRGVSEPQHF	TGTGCCAGCGACAGGGGGGTTTCGGAGCCCCAGCATTTT
TRBV6-5	NA	NA	TRBJ1-1	CASSYRAGRLITEAFF	TGTGCCAGCAGTTACCGGGCGGGCCGACTAATCACTGAAGCTTTCTTT
TRBV5-1	NA	TRBD2	TRBJ2-2	CASSWGGTGELFF	TGCGCCAGCAGCTGGGGGGGCACCGGGGAGCTGTTTTTT
TRBV4-1	NA	TRBD1	TRBJ2-5	CASSQGPRQGVETQYF	TGCGCCAGCAGCCAAGGTCCGAGACAGGGAGTGGAGACCCAGTACTTC
TRBV7-9	NA	TRBD1	TRBJ2-2	CASSLGTGNTGELFF	TGTGCCAGCAGCCTGGGGACAGGGAACACCGGGGAGCTGTTTTTT
TRBV15	once	NA	TRBJ2-1	CATSRGGPRSGEQFF	TGTGCCACCAGCAGAGGGGGCCCTAGGTCGGGTGAGCAGTTCTTC
TRBV28	NA	TRBD1	TRBJ2-7	CASSRTGHDSEQYF	TGTGCCAGCTCCCGGACAGGGCACGACTCCGAGCAGTACTTC
TRBV7-8	NA	NA	TRBJ2-3	CASSSQGTDTQYF	TGTGCCAGCAGCTCCCAGGGCACAGATACGCAGTATTTT
TRBV9	NA	NA	TRBJ1-1	CASSQGAQNTEAFF	TGTGCCAGCAGCCAAGGGGCCCAGAACACTGAAGCTTTCTTT
TRBV5-1	NA	TRBD1	TRBJ1-4	CASSEGQGNEKLFF	TGCGCCAGCAGCGAGGGACAGGGAAATGAAAAACTGTTTTTT